These 4 T cell receptor beta chains were all obtained from the same sample, sequenced in a study of blood T cells in healthy people across ages. The second PCR ran roughly 6 to 11 cycles with a sample-barcoded 5' primer and J-beta primers. From the 5' RACE reads, TCRdb called clonotypes with MiXCR, one entry per CDR3 protein. The sample yields hundreds of thousands of distinct CDR3 sequences, over 40% seen once. The sequencing input was blood. These receptors all stem from a woman of 80 years or more in good health.

J is TRBJ2-1 and V is TRBV5-1, with D possibly matching TRBD1 (5 bases). The DNA end is more similar to TRBJ2-7, so the J call may be wrong. The CDR3 has 14 amino acids. Germline CDR1 is SGHRS and CDR2 is YFSETQ. The CDR3: CASSLGQPYNEQYF. The CDR3 bases are TGCGCCAGCAGCTTGGGACAGCCCTACAATGAGCAGTACTTC.

CDR3 sequence: CATPRGETQYF. The CDR3, as DNA: TGTGCCACACCTAGGGGGGAGACCCAGTACTTC. The rearrangement uses TRBV25-1 and TRBJ2-5, with D possibly being TRBD1 (6 bases). CDR1 and CDR2 from the germline V gene are MGHDK and SYGVNS. The CDR3 extends over 11 amino acids. With 10 bases removed from V and 5 bases from J, the gap between germline ends came to 11 bases.

On this clonotype: One base away lies a much larger clone, so this may be a sequencing read error. The genes are TRBV20-1 and TRBJ2-1; 9 nucleotides match TRBD2. V was clipped by 3 bases and J by 8 bases; unmatched bases: 8. Per germline, CDR1 DFQATT and CDR2 SNEGSKA (reference sequence). This CDR3 spans 14 amino acids. The CDR3 loop is CSASSAGGLDEQFF. The CDR3 region has the DNA TGCAGTGCTAGTTCAGCGGGAGGTCTGGATGAGCAGTTCTTC.

This clonotype was detected many times. The chain carries TRBV2 and TRBJ2-5; no clear D gene. Germline V gives CDR1 SNHLY, CDR2 FYNNEI. This CDR3 spans 14 amino acids. CDR3 bases: TGTGCGAGTAGTGGTCAGGTTGTAAGAGAGACCCAGTACTTC. Amino acids: CASSGQVVRETQYF.